This is a list of T cell receptor beta chains from one sample in a study of metastatic and nonmetastatic thyroid tumors. TCRdb re-analyzed the PCR reads through MiXCR. The sample consists of around 22,000 clones, around 20% of them appearing once. The sequenced sample consisted of blood. The receptors shown here come from a female donor with papillary thyroid cancer or a benign thyroid nodule (not recorded which). Some clones in this sample may be carry-over from other donors' samples. The CDR3 runs from the conserved cysteine through the conserved F or W. D genes are given only for firm matches. Some rows have no size entry. The others give once, few or many, or a class for an expanded clone.

D gene: -
V gene: TRBV12-3/TRBV12-4
clone size: -
J gene: TRBJ2-2
CDR3 DNA: TGTGCCAGCAGTTCGTTGACAGTGTTTGACGAGGAGCTGTTTTTT
CDR3 protein: CASSSLTVFDEELFF

D gene: -
V gene: TRBV5-1
clone size: once
J gene: TRBJ2-7
CDR3 DNA: TGCGCCAGCAGCCATCAGGGGTCAGCCTACGAGCAGTACTTC
CDR3 protein: CASSHQGSAYEQYF

D gene: TRBD1
V gene: TRBV5-4
clone size: many
J gene: TRBJ1-2
CDR3 DNA: TGTGCCAGCAGCTTGGCGGGACAGGGTTGGGGCGGCACCTTC
CDR3 protein: CASSLAGQGWGGTF

D gene: -
V gene: TRBV6-2/TRBV6-3
clone size: medium-sized
J gene: TRBJ2-1
CDR3 DNA: TGTGCCAGCAGTCGACTAGGGTACAATGAGCAGTTCTTC
CDR3 protein: CASSRLGYNEQFF

D gene: -
V gene: TRBV6-1
clone size: medium-sized
J gene: TRBJ1-6
CDR3 DNA: TGTGCCAGCAGTGTTGGAGGGTCCAATTCACCCCTCCACTTT
CDR3 protein: CASSVGGSNSPLHF

D gene: -
V gene: TRBV5-1
clone size: -
J gene: TRBJ1-1
CDR3 DNA: TGCGCCAGCAGTTCTCGTGACACGAACACTGAAGCTTTCTTT
CDR3 protein: CASSSRDTNTEAFF

D gene: TRBD1
V gene: TRBV20-1
clone size: many
J gene: TRBJ1-4
CDR3 DNA: TGCAGTGCTAGAGGGGACAGAGGGAATGAAAAACTGTTTTTT
CDR3 protein: CSARGDRGNEKLFF

D gene: TRBD2
V gene: TRBV7-6
clone size: few
J gene: TRBJ2-7
CDR3 DNA: TGTGCCAGCAGCCGGGGGGTAGCCTACGAGCAGTACTTC
CDR3 protein: CASSRGVAYEQYF

D gene: -
V gene: TRBV7-2
clone size: many
J gene: TRBJ1-3
CDR3 DNA: TGTGCCAGCAGCTTAGTACAGGGTGGTGGAAACACCATATATTTT
CDR3 protein: CASSLVQGGGNTIYF

D gene: -
V gene: TRBV27
clone size: few
J gene: TRBJ2-7
CDR3 DNA: TGTGCCAGCAGTGTCAGCGAAATCCCCTACGAGCAGTACTTC
CDR3 protein: CASSVSEIPYEQYF

D gene: TRBD2
V gene: TRBV7-2
clone size: many
J gene: TRBJ2-5
CDR3 DNA: TGTGCCAGCAGCTTACAAGCGGGGCCCCAAGAGACCCAGTACTTC
CDR3 protein: CASSLQAGPQETQYF

D gene: -
V gene: TRBV11-1
clone size: -
J gene: TRBJ1-2
CDR3 DNA: TGTGCCAGCAGGGCCGTGGTAGGGAGCGGCTACACCTTC
CDR3 protein: CASRAVVGSGYTF

D gene: TRBD1
V gene: TRBV25-1
clone size: -
J gene: TRBJ2-7
CDR3 DNA: TGTTCCAGCAGTGCCCCATCAGGGACAGGTTTCACCTACGAGCAGTACTTC
CDR3 protein: CSSSAPSGTGFTYEQYF

D gene: TRBD1
V gene: TRBV20-1
clone size: many
J gene: TRBJ1-5
CDR3 DNA: TGCAGTGCTCATACAGGGGGGGATCAGCCCCAGCATTTT
CDR3 protein: CSAHTGGDQPQHF

D gene: TRBD1
V gene: TRBV5-1
clone size: many
J gene: TRBJ1-1
CDR3 DNA: TGCGCCAGCAGCTCGCAGGGGGCGACTGAAGCTTTCTTT
CDR3 protein: CASSSQGATEAFF

D gene: -
V gene: TRBV12-3/TRBV12-4
clone size: many
J gene: TRBJ1-2
CDR3 DNA: TGTGCCAGCAGACAACAGGGACAATCTGGCTACACCTTC
CDR3 protein: CASRQQGQSGYTF

D gene: TRBD2
V gene: TRBV6-2/TRBV6-3
clone size: medium-sized
J gene: TRBJ2-7
CDR3 DNA: TGTGCCAGCAGTTCGGCTAGCGGGTTCTACGAGCAGTACTTC
CDR3 protein: CASSSASGFYEQYF

D gene: -
V gene: TRBV11-3
clone size: many
J gene: TRBJ1-1
CDR3 DNA: TGTGCCAGCAGCTTAGAACCCATTCACGGGGACACTGAAGCTTTCTTT
CDR3 protein: CASSLEPIHGDTEAFF

D gene: TRBD1
V gene: TRBV18
clone size: many
J gene: TRBJ1-1
CDR3 DNA: TGTGCCAGCTCACCCGGGACAGACAAAGCTTTCTTT
CDR3 protein: CASSPGTDKAFF

D gene: -
V gene: TRBV6-5
clone size: -
J gene: TRBJ2-3
CDR3 DNA: TGTGCCAGCAGTTACCCGAGACAGATTGGAGCTAGCACAGATACGCAGTATTTT
CDR3 protein: CASSYPRQIGASTDTQYF

D gene: -
V gene: TRBV28
clone size: few
J gene: TRBJ2-7
CDR3 DNA: TGTGCCAGCAGCCGCCAAACTTACGAGCAGTACTTC
CDR3 protein: CASSRQTYEQYF

D gene: -
V gene: TRBV5-1
clone size: -
J gene: TRBJ2-4
CDR3 DNA: TGCGCCAGCAGCTTGTCCGACTCAGTAGCCAAAAACATTCAGTACTTC
CDR3 protein: CASSLSDSVAKNIQYF

D gene: -
V gene: TRBV3-1
clone size: many
J gene: TRBJ2-5
CDR3 DNA: TGTGCCAGCAGCCAAGATCCGGATAGCCGAGAGACCCAGTACTTC
CDR3 protein: CASSQDPDSRETQYF

D gene: -
V gene: TRBV28
clone size: medium-sized
J gene: TRBJ2-7
CDR3 DNA: TGTGCCAGCAGTCCCGCCCCGGACGGGTACGAGCAGTACTTC
CDR3 protein: CASSPAPDGYEQYF

D gene: TRBD1
V gene: TRBV7-9
clone size: -
J gene: TRBJ1-1
CDR3 DNA: TGTGCCAGCAGCACAAGACAGGGGGAAGCTTTCTTT
CDR3 protein: CASSTRQGEAFF

D gene: -
V gene: TRBV2
clone size: many
J gene: TRBJ2-6
CDR3 DNA: TGTGCCAGCAGTGAATTGGGGGCTGGGGCCAACGTCCTGACTTTC
CDR3 protein: CASSELGAGANVLTF

D gene: TRBD2
V gene: TRBV4-2
clone size: -
J gene: TRBJ2-7
CDR3 DNA: TGTGCCAGCAGCCAGGCGACTAGCGAGGCTACCTACGAGCAGTACTTC
CDR3 protein: CASSQATSEATYEQYF